The clone carrying this T cell receptor (beta chain) was seen ten or more times. Its antigen remains unknown. The data derive from a study of T cells in Graves' hyperthyroidism and ophthalmopathy. Study-level information: Sampling of peripheral blood happened at initial diagnosis, prior to any treatment.

RNA transcripts were the template for amplifying TCR beta CDR3 regions. A set of HTBI primers served as the primers for a first-round RT-PCR of the TCR CDR3. Via MiXCR, TCRdb re-called the multiplex PCR reads, giving one row per CDR3 protein. The sample has over 450,000 distinct CDR3 sequences; roughly 18% are singletons. Reasons for excluding patients were uncontrolled infection, other autoimmune disease, pregnancy or lactation. Thyroid ultrasound, orbital computed tomography, clinical symptoms, and serum thyroxine and TRAb underpinned diagnoses. Study-wide results and caveats: Blood also carried most thyroid clonotypes expanded above 0.001.

Trimming took off 0 bases at V and 4 bases at J, with 12 bases between the two ends. CDR1 is GTSNPN, CDR2 SVGIG, per germline (reference sequence). This CDR3 region has 14 residues. The sequenced sample was blood. This clonotype was sampled from a woman between 18 and 30 years old with Graves' ophthalmopathy. V is TRBV30 and J is TRBJ2-5, with a tentative D call TRBD1 (5 bases). CDR3: CAWSVMQGRETQYF. In DNA form, the CDR3 reads TGTGCCTGGAGTGTAATGCAGGGCCGAGAGACCCAGTACTTC. The entire variable domain, with the rest obtained from reference TRBV30 and TRBJ2-5, is as follows: SQTIHQWPATLVQPVGSPLSLECTVEGTSNPNLYWYRQAAGRGLQLLFYSVGIGQISSEVPQNLSASRPQDRQFILSSKKLLLSDSGFYLCAWSVMQGRETQYFGPGTRLLVL.